This TCR beta chain comes out of a study of T cell repertoires in cytomegalovirus infection. In the study overall: It was the public TCR beta signatures that indicated both CMV infection and matching HLA type.

In TCRdb, the reads were re-called with MiXCR into one record per CDR3 protein. This table has approximately 1,000,000 distinct CDR3 sequences, roughly 30% appearing once. A remark on this clonotype: The antigen is undetermined.

The CDR3 is 17 amino acids. Germline V gene data show CDR1 as ENHRY and CDR2 as SYGVKD. With 4 bases clipped from V and 3 bases from J, the junction kept 14 bases outside the gene matches. The sequence was obtained from a human donor in good health (CMV status not recorded). Some clones in this sample may be carry-over from other donors' samples. The gene calls are TRBV10-3 and TRBJ2-5; the match to TRBD2 covers 7 bases. The input for sequencing was cultured CD8+ T cells from PBMCs, taken from culture after CMV antigen stimulation. Here the CDR3 reads CAISGSRGRGQKETQYF. As DNA, the CDR3 is TGTGCCATCAGTGGGTCACGGGGGAGGGGCCAAAAAGAGACCCAGTACTTC.